The clone carrying this TCR beta chain showed up just a few times. J was trimmed by 6 bases and V by 3 bases; bases with no gene match: 2. The length of the CDR3 is 14 residues. Preparation of the TCRbeta library was carried out with unique molecular identifiers. TCRdb re-called the PCR reads with MiXCR, one entry per CDR3 protein. The repertoire holds about 400,000 distinct CDR3 sequences, about 14% seen once, with approximately 4.3% in the top ten. The data derive from a study of T-cell reconstitution after alpha-beta-depleted transplantation in children. The sequencing here drew on PBMCs, taken from the stem cell graft. V gene TRBV12-3 or TRBV12-4 combines with J gene TRBJ1-4, with 9 bases identical to TRBD1. This TCR derives from a human donor who donated a stem cell graft to a child with Fanconi anemia. The CDR3 nucleotides are TGTGCCAGCAGTTTCGGGGACAGGGATGAAAAACTGTTTTTT. It is translated as CASSFGDRDEKLFF.